This TCR beta chain was captured by sequencing in a study of blood T cell repertoires in COVID-19. From germline, CDR1 is SQVTM and CDR2 ANQGSEA. There are 16 residues in the CDR3. V was clipped by 0 bases and J by 4 bases; unmatched bases: 11. The table came from immunoSEQ multiplex PCR; TCRdb's copy has only in-frame clones and leaves some out. The data show roughly 71,000 clones, roughly 80% seen once. This chain links TRBV29-1 with TRBJ2-5; 7 nucleotides match TRBD2. Specimen: peripheral blood. This clonotype was obtained from a man between 65 and 85 years old who had recovered from COVID-19. CDR3 in DNA: TGCAGCGTTGAAGATCTTGGGTATGGGGGGGGAGAGACCCAGTACTTC. Protein sequence: CSVEDLGYGGGETQYF.